Below are 28 T cell receptor beta chains sequenced from a single sample in a study of CD8 T cells in ankylosing spondylitis. One entry per CDR3 protein, called by TCRdb with MiXCR from the 5' RACE reads. The sample shows tens of thousands of distinct CDR3 sequences, roughly 7.4% of them seen only once. The sample was blood, either unsorted or a sorted T cell fraction (not recorded which). Receptors originate from a female donor with ankylosing spondylitis or in good health (not recorded which).

Ten or more counts support this clonotype. The rearrangement uses TRBV23-1 and TRBJ2-3; the D gene is possibly TRBD1 (7 bases). TRBV23-1 is classed as an ORF, of uncertain function. V was cut by 0 bases and J by 6 bases, with 13 bases left in between. The CDR3 runs 15 residues. DNA for the CDR3: TGCGCCAGCAGTCAATCCCCGACAGGGAGGGATACGCAGTATTTT. Encoded protein: CASSQSPTGRDTQYF.

This clonotype was seen many times. This chain joins TRBV4-1 and TRBJ2-2; a possible D gene is TRBD2 (6 bases). The germline gives CDR1 MGHRA, CDR2 YSYEKL. V dropped 4 bases and J dropped 9 bases, with 18 bases sitting between them. The CDR3 extends over 15 amino acids. For the CDR3, the DNA is TGCGCCAGCAGCCTTCTTATGGGGGAGGAGAGGGAGCTGTTTTTT. Protein product: CASSLLMGEERELFF.

In its sample, this clonotype was seen many times. The CDR3 coding sequence is TGTGCCAGCAGCTTATCGGGAGGGAACACTGAAGCTTTCTTT. It codes for CASSLSGGNTEAFF. The J gene is TRBJ1-1, the V gene TRBV7-6, with D unclear. CDR1 is SGHVS, CDR2 FNYEAQ, per germline. Trimming removed 2 bases at V and 1 base at J, with 8 bases between. This CDR3 spans 14 amino acids. The full variable domain, with the rest looked up from reference TRBV7-6 and TRBJ1-1, is GAGVSQSPRYKVTKRGQDVALRCDPISGHVSLYWYRQALGQGPEFLTYFNYEAQQDKSGLPNDRFSAERPEGSISTLTIQRTEQRDSAMYRCASSLSGGNTEAFFGQGTRLTVV.

This clonotype appeared many times. The chain employs TRBV5-8 and TRBJ1-1; D might be TRBD1 (5 bases). This CDR3 spans 12 amino acids. Per the germline V gene, CDR1 is SGHTS and CDR2 is YDEGEE. The V and J ends lost 4 bases and 5 bases respectively, with 9 bases between them. The CDR3 DNA is TGTGCCAGCAGCCTGACAGTAACTGAAGCTTTCTTT. This encodes CASSLTVTEAFF.

This clonotype has ten or more counts. The V gene is TRBV5-1, the J gene TRBJ2-5; D gene unclear. Deletions cut 1 base from V and 2 bases from J, with 6 bases between. CDR3 length: 13 residues. Germline CDR1 and CDR2: SGHRS and YFSETQ. The CDR3 reads CASSLRIQETQYF. Here the CDR3 DNA reads TGCGCCAGCAGCTTGAGGATACAAGAGACCCAGTACTTC.

A single count supports this clonotype. The J gene is TRBJ2-5, the V gene TRBV12-3 or TRBV12-4; perhaps TRBD1 as D (6 bases). CDR3 size: 14 residues. Trimming took off 3 bases at V and 6 bases at J, with 14 bases between the two ends. CDR3 amino acids: CASSFGQGLQTQYF. Written as DNA, the CDR3 is TGTGCCAGCAGTTTTGGGCAGGGGCTGCAGACCCAGTACTTC.

This clonotype was picked up many times. The chain joins TRBV5-1 to TRBJ2-1; no definite D call. Germline values: CDR1 SGHRS, CDR2 YFSETQ. V lost 2 bases and J 9 bases, leaving 6 bases between the germline ends. CDR3 length equals 11 residues. CDR3 in DNA: TGCGCCAGCAGCTTTACGAGTGAGCAGTTCTTC. Translating gives CASSFTSEQFF.

The chain employs TRBV5-1 and TRBJ2-2; unclear D gene. The CDR3 spans 12 residues. Trimming removed 6 bases from V and 7 bases from J, with 10 bases in between. Germline assignment: CDR1 SGHRS and CDR2 YFSETQ. The CDR3 sequence is CASTLVYGELFF. The CDR3 nucleotides are TGCGCCAGCACACTGGTGTACGGGGAGCTGTTTTTT.

This clonotype was counted ten times or more. The chain recombines TRBV12-3 or TRBV12-4 with TRBJ2-7; D unresolved. The CDR3 runs to 13 residues. V lost 3 bases, J lost 1 base, and 7 bases lay in between. CDR3 DNA sequence: TGTGCCAGCAGTTTTATAGTGTCCTACGAGCAGTACTTC. It codes for CASSFIVSYEQYF.

This clonotype was recorded many times. V and J are TRBV28 and TRBJ1-1, with a possible D match to TRBD1 (6 bases). Between the trimmed V and J ends, which lost 5 bases and 11 bases, there was a span of 12 bases. CDR1 and CDR2 from the germline V gene are MDHEN and SYDVKM. The CDR3 extends over 11 amino acids. The CDR3 nucleotides are TGTGCCAGCAGTGACACAGGGCGGGCTTTCTTT. Protein sequence: CASSDTGRAFF.

The rearrangement joins TRBV30 to TRBJ1-2; D gene unclear. With 1 base removed from V and 5 bases from J, the gap between germline ends came to 11 bases. CDR1 and CDR2 from the germline V gene are GTSNPN and SVGIG (reference sequence). The CDR3 extends over 13 amino acids. The CDR3 sequence is CAWSGGRRYGYTF. Here the CDR3 DNA reads TGTGCCTGGAGTGGAGGGAGACGGTATGGCTACACCTTC.

There are many counts of this clonotype. V usage is TRBV29-1 and J usage is TRBJ1-5; D gene uncertain. V lost 5 bases, J lost 0 bases, and 8 bases lay in between. The germline V gene encodes CDR1 SQVTM and CDR2 ANQGSEA. There are 13 residues in the CDR3. CDR3 sequence reads: CSVLQSSNQPQHF. In DNA, the CDR3 is TGCAGCGTTCTTCAGAGTAGCAATCAGCCCCAGCATTTT.

This clonotype was counted many times. The V and J genes are TRBV6-5 and TRBJ1-2, with D possibly TRBD1 on 6 matching bases. Germline CDR1 reads MNHEY; CDR2 reads SVGAGI. The CDR3 sequence is 17 residues long. The V gene lost 4 bases and the J gene lost 0 bases, with 18 bases spanning the gap. In DNA form, the CDR3 reads TGTGCCAGCAGTTGGAATAGCAGGGGCCCCCCTAACTATGGCTACACCTTC. Protein: CASSWNSRGPPNYGYTF.

The chain combines TRBV7-9 with TRBJ2-1, with TRBD2 matching over 9 bases. Germline lookup yields CDR1 SEHNR and CDR2 FQNEAQ (reference sequence). The CDR3 runs to 16 residues. With 2 bases clipped from V and 3 bases from J, the junction kept 5 bases outside the gene matches. CDR3 sequence: CASSLWASGDYNEQFF. CDR3 DNA: TGTGCCAGCAGCTTATGGGCTAGCGGGGACTACAATGAGCAGTTCTTC.

This clonotype was counted at least ten times. V gene TRBV5-5 combines with J gene TRBJ2-1; perhaps TRBD1 as D (6 bases). This CDR3 spans 15 amino acids. Trimming removed 0 bases at V and 7 bases at J, with 14 bases between. In germline, CDR1 is SGHKS, CDR2 YYEKEE (reference sequence). The CDR3 DNA follows: TGTGCCAGCAGCTTGGGTTTACAGGGTAATAATGAGCAGTTCTTC. Encoded protein: CASSLGLQGNNEQFF.

This clonotype was picked up many times. The chain joins TRBV6-1 to TRBJ2-1, with TRBD2 matching 13 bases. V shed 4 bases, J shed 8 bases, and the junction held 5 bases outside the gene matches. CDR1 is MNHNS and CDR2 is SASEGT in the germline V gene. The length of the CDR3 is 15 residues. CDR3 amino acids: CASSGTSGGVDEQFF. The CDR3 DNA sequence: TGTGCCAGCAGTGGCACTAGCGGGGGGGTCGATGAGCAGTTCTTC.

This clonotype has ten or more counts. CDR3 sequence (DNA): TGTGCCAGCAGCCCAACGCCAGGGACCGCTAACTATGGCTACACCTTC. It encodes CASSPTPGTANYGYTF. This chain links TRBV7-8 with TRBJ1-2; TRBD1 is a possible D gene (5 bases). This CDR3 comprises 16 residues. Between the trimmed V and J ends, which lost 5 bases and 0 bases, there was a span of 16 bases. Germline V gives CDR1 SGHVS, CDR2 FQNEAQ.

This clonotype was seen at least ten times. This chain connects TRBV20-1 to TRBJ2-2; a possible D gene is TRBD2 (6 bases). V lost 4 bases, J lost 3 bases, and 12 bases lay in between. Germline V lookup: CDR1 DFQATT, CDR2 SNEGSKA (reference sequence). The CDR3 runs to 14 residues. In DNA, the CDR3 is TGCAGTGCTAACGGGGGACGGGACACCGGGGAGCTGTTTTTT. Translation: CSANGGRDTGELFF.

This clonotype was seen more than once but under ten times. The CDR3 here is CASSWDRNSFGRSPLHF. The CDR3 bases are TGTGCCAGCAGTTGGGACAGGAACTCCTTCGGACGGTCACCCCTCCACTTT. This chain uses TRBV6-5 with TRBJ1-6, with 8 bases identical to TRBD1. V dropped 4 bases and J dropped 10; count of bases not matched to a gene: 15. CDR3 length equals 17 residues. Germline CDR1 MNHEY, CDR2 SVGAGI.

This clonotype was seen many times. This chain uses TRBV5-5 with TRBJ1-5, with D uncertain. V dropped 0 bases and J dropped 7 bases, with 17 bases sitting between them. The CDR3 sequence is 16 residues long. CDR1 and CDR2 from the germline V gene are SGHKS and YYEKEE (reference sequence). In DNA, the CDR3 is TGTGCCAGCAGCTTGGCGCCAGGTACGGCTCGGCAGCCCCAGCATTTT. Translated, it gives CASSLAPGTARQPQHF.

This clonotype was counted ten times or more. This chain joins TRBV20-1 and TRBJ2-2, with D hard to call. The CDR3 has 12 residues. The germline V and J ends were trimmed by 6 bases and 5 bases, with 10 bases remaining between them. In germline, CDR1 is DFQATT, CDR2 SNEGSKA (reference sequence). CDR3 loop: CSAQGITGELFF. Written as DNA, the CDR3 is TGCAGTGCCCAAGGCATAACCGGGGAGCTGTTTTTT.

This clonotype has just a few counts. The chain has TRBV3-1 and TRBJ1-1; D call uncertain. The CDR3 sequence is 14 residues long. Germline assignment: CDR1 LGHDT and CDR2 YNNKEL (reference sequence). V lost 1 base to trimming and J lost 4 bases, with 10 bases between them. For the CDR3, the DNA is TGTGCCAGCAGCCAAGTCGAATGGGGCACTGAAGCTTTCTTT. It is translated as CASSQVEWGTEAFF.

In this sample, this clonotype turned up many times. The chain couples TRBV12-3 or TRBV12-4 to TRBJ2-1; TRBD1 agrees at 7 bases. CDR3 length: 15 amino acids. J gave up 1 base and V 6 bases, and 6 bases lay outside the gene matches. Here the CDR3 reads CASRRTGPSYNEQFF. The CDR3 nucleotides read TGTGCCAGCAGGCGGACAGGCCCATCCTACAATGAGCAGTTCTTC.

This clonotype showed up many times. The chain combines TRBV13 with TRBJ1-1; no clear D. V lost 1 base, J lost 5 bases, and 11 bases lay in between. Germline-derived CDR1 and CDR2 are PRHDT and FYEKMQ (reference sequence). The CDR3 consists of 14 residues. This CDR3 reads CASSLALGDTEAFF. The CDR3 DNA follows: TGTGCCAGCAGCTTAGCCCTGGGAGATACTGAAGCTTTCTTT.

This clonotype has a count of ten or more. V and J are TRBV20-1 and TRBJ1-1, with D maybe TRBD1 (6 bases). The germline gives CDR1 DFQATT, CDR2 SNEGSKA (reference sequence). V lost 0 bases and J lost 4, with 9 bases in between. This CDR3 is 13 amino acids long. The CDR3 region has the DNA TGCAGTGCTAGAGATGTAGGGGGCACTGAAGCTTTCTTT. Translating it yields CSARDVGGTEAFF.

This clonotype was counted at least ten times. The chain employs TRBV5-1 and TRBJ1-2, with D possibly matching TRBD1 (6 bases). CDR1 and CDR2 from the germline V gene are SGHRS and YFSETQ. V was clipped by 1 base and J by 8 bases, with 21 bases between them. CDR3 size: 16 residues. The CDR3 reads CASSLRAGERSEGYTF. DNA of the CDR3: TGCGCCAGCAGCTTGCGGGCAGGGGAAAGGTCGGAAGGCTACACCTTC.

This clonotype was seen more than once but under ten times. The chain has TRBV2 and TRBJ1-1; no definite D call. Germline lookup yields CDR1 SNHLY and CDR2 FYNNEI. Trimming removed 3 bases from V and 0 bases from J, with 11 bases in between. The CDR3 has 15 amino acids. The CDR3 reads CASSEEGIMNTEAFF. CDR3 DNA sequence: TGTGCCAGCAGTGAGGAGGGTATAATGAACACTGAAGCTTTCTTT.

This clonotype was seen more than once but under ten times. CDR3: CASDKGDTHTDTQYF. CDR3 coding DNA: TGTGCTAGTGACAAGGGGGACACACACACAGATACGCAGTATTTT. V usage is TRBV12-5 and J usage is TRBJ2-3; perhaps TRBD1 as D (6 bases). The V end was cut by 7 bases, the J end by 2 bases, with 16 bases between. This CDR3 contains 15 residues. Germline values: CDR1 LGHNT, CDR2 FRNRAP.